This T cell receptor (beta chain) was profiled in a study of a mutant IDH1 vaccine in newly diagnosed glioma (dated by TCRdb to the early 2020s). General notes on the study: Eight vaccinations were administered to patients in weeks 1, 3, 5, 7, 11, 15, 19 and 23, corresponding to visits V03 through V10. Before enrollment, most patients had been given radiochemotherapy with temozolomide as standard therapy, while the rest had received either radiotherapy alone or temozolomide alone. Peripheral blood was collected at six visits: V03 (baseline), V05, V07, V10, V12 and V13. Of the roughly 34 treated patients, roughly 60% were male and approximately 40% were female, and a mean age of approximately 40 years was recorded. In the chemotherapy-containing groups, vaccination started alongside temozolomide cycles, whereas in patients who had radiotherapy alone it started 4-6 weeks after radiotherapy. For exploratory analyses, longitudinal TCRB deep sequencing was carried out in around 24 treated patients wherever samples were available.

Broader findings and caveats from the paper: The authors stated that sample limitations prevented analyses of patient blood samples from being reproduced. Immune responses induced by the vaccine were seen in 90% to 95% of patients across multiple MHC alleles. Pseudoprogression appeared unrelated to alterations in the top peripheral T cell clonotypes detected by TCRB sequencing. Availability determined which PBMC samples were chosen for TCRB deep sequencing.

Explained via the paper, the time point label denotes: week 11, during vaccination. Each vaccine dose, consisting of 300 ug of a 20-mer mutant IDH1 peptide in Montanide, was administered subcutaneously with topical imiquimod. All donors had newly diagnosed IDH1-mutant astrocytomas of WHO grade 3 or 4 that showed loss of nuclear ATRX. The samples were drawn from NOA16, a multicentre, single-arm, open-label phase I trial in Germany that tested a mutant IDH1 peptide vaccine in humans for the first time. Genomic DNA for TCRB sequencing was isolated from EDTA blood with the DNeasy Blood and Tissue Kit. Germline trimming amounts to 0 bases on V and 0 bases on J, with 9 as the count of junction bases outside the gene matches. Sequences SGDLS (CDR1) and YYNGEE (CDR2) are obtained from the germline V gene. From its cysteine to its phenylalanine, the CDR3 spans 19 amino acids. The retained sequence is limited to the CDR3, 57 bases, with the frame set at the first base.

The method behind the library was the immunoSEQ multiplex PCR assay. Following the manufacturer's protocol, the hsTCRB Kit was used to amplify rearranged TCR beta chain sequences. An Illumina MiSeq was used to sequence the TCRB libraries. Per the original workflow: The proprietary platform of the kit vendor was used for demultiplexing, trimming and gene mapping. This is the immuneACCESS table as TCRdb keeps it, with only in-frame sequences that have V and J called. A part of the clones is gone; compared with another copy, unresolved V genes explain less than half, and the rest is unexplained. The V and J calls and clone size were taken over from that table, and D and trimming were inferred from the DNA. The sample profile shows around 31,000 clones; around four fifths of them were found once. The ten top clones hold around 24% of the sample. Comments on this clone: Its antigen remains undetermined. No base qualities exist here, and no much larger clone lies one base off it.

The starting material was PBMCs, obtained from a glioma patient whose treatment included an IDH1 peptide vaccine. The chain is encoded by TRBV9 joined to TRBJ2-5; 12 central bases correspond to TRBD2. The sequence was collected from a man between 25 and 39 years old with glioma. In nucleotides, the sequence is TGTGCCAGCAGCGTAGCTGGGGGGAGGACTAGCGGGGACCAAGAGACCCAGTACTTC. This yields the protein CASSVAGGRTSGDQETQYF.